The next 16 T cell receptor beta chains were all read from a single sample in a study of beta chain features in type 1 diabetes. Study observations and caveats: Shortening of TCRB CDR3s, moderate but significant, appeared in all four CD4+ subsets of Type 1 diabetes patients.

Which antigens these TCRs recognize remains unknown. TCRB transcripts that were expressed got sequenced, as all of the isolated RNA had been reverse transcribed. The repertoire was sequenced with immunoSEQ multiplex PCR; TCRdb's copy has only in-frame clones and lacks some. The table has 150,000 to 200,000 clones, roughly 59% seen once; the top ten hold about 0.089%. The source material was naive CD4+ T cells from blood. All receptors come from a man between 25 and 39 years old with type 1 diabetes.

The genes are TRBV9 and TRBJ2-5; TRBD2 matches at 15 bases. The CDR3 covers 19 residues. Per the germline V gene, CDR1 is SGDLS and CDR2 is YYNGEE. The J segment lost 2 bases and the V segment lost 4 bases, leaving 12 bases of the junction unmatched. The CDR3 here is CASSPGTSGGTIFQETQYF. Written as DNA, the CDR3 is TGTGCCAGCAGCCCCGGGACTAGCGGGGGGACCATCTTTCAAGAGACCCAGTACTTC.

CDR3 DNA sequence: TGCGCCAGCAGCTTCGGCGGGGCCACAGATACGCAGTATTTT. Translation: CASSFGGATDTQYF. The gene calls are TRBV5-1 and TRBJ2-3, with D perhaps matching TRBD2 (6 bases). Trimming stripped 2 bases from V and 2 bases from J, with 9 bases between. This CDR3 contains 14 residues. Germline V gene data show CDR1 as SGHRS and CDR2 as YFSETQ.

This clone was counted a few times. The same CDR3 can be traced to other DNA sequences in this sample. V and J are TRBV29-1 and TRBJ2-6; D remains unclear. Trimming stripped 5 bases from V and 1 base from J, with 6 bases between. The CDR3 totals 13 residues. Germline lookup yields CDR1 SQVTM and CDR2 ANQGSEA. CDR3: CSVRSSGANVLTF. CDR3 coding DNA: TGCAGCGTTCGATCGTCTGGGGCCAACGTCCTGACTTTC.

This clone was observed once. The chain has TRBV14 and TRBJ2-3; possibly TRBD1 or TRBD2 for D (5 bases each). Trimming removed 4 bases from V and 11 bases from J, with 16 bases in between. The CDR3 has 13 residues. Germline V gives CDR1 SGHDN, CDR2 FVKESK. As DNA, the CDR3 is TGTGCCAGCAGCCGCCTCAGGGCAGAGGGGCAGTATTTT. It is translated as CASSRLRAEGQYF.

The chain combines TRBV30 with TRBJ1-2, with D unclear. Deletions cut 0 bases from V and 4 bases from J, with 6 bases between. The CDR3 sequence is 12 residues long. CDR1 is GTSNPN, CDR2 SVGIG, per germline (reference sequence). CDR3: CAWSVNIYGYTF. The CDR3 DNA sequence: TGTGCCTGGAGTGTCAACATCTATGGCTACACCTTC.

This clone was recorded once. This CDR3 is also generated by other DNA sequences in the sample. The chain combines TRBV4-3 with TRBJ2-7; the D is unclear. V lost 0 bases to trimming and J lost 1 base, with 7 bases between them. Germline V CDR1 and CDR2: LGHNA, YSLEER. This CDR3 comprises 14 residues. CDR3 region: CASSQDRSSYEQYF. As DNA, the CDR3 is TGCGCCAGCAGCCAAGATCGCAGTTCCTACGAGCAGTACTTC.

A single count supports this clone. One end of the junction fails to match germline, which may point to a read error. The sample carries other DNA sequences with the same CDR3. This chain uses TRBV11-2 with TRBJ2-3; no definite D call. Per germline, CDR1 SGHAT and CDR2 FQNNGV. The CDR3 is made up of 12 amino acids. The CDR3 DNA reads TGTGCCAGCAGCTTACGGTCGGATACTCAGTATTTT. Translating it yields CASSLRSDTQYF. The full variable domain, in which reference TRBV11-2 and TRBJ2-3 provide the parts outside the CDR3, is EAGVAQSPRYKIIEKRQSVAFWCNPISGHATLYWYQQILGQGPKLLIQFQNNGVVDDSQLPKDRFSAERLKGVDSTLKIQPAKLEDSAVYLCASSLRSDTQYFGPGTRLTVL.

This chain joins TRBV7-9 and TRBJ1-1; D might be TRBD1 (6 bases). The CDR3 is 14 residues long. Trimming took off 2 bases at V and 0 bases at J, with 7 bases between the two ends. Germline values: CDR1 SEHNR, CDR2 FQNEAQ (reference sequence). DNA for the CDR3: TGTGCCAGCAGCTTACAGGGGCTGAACACTGAAGCTTTCTTT. Its translation is CASSLQGLNTEAFF.

The chain carries TRBV7-2 and TRBJ1-1; 10 bases are shared with TRBD1. CDR3 size: 16 residues. The V segment lost 5 bases and the J segment 1 base; nucleotides outside the gene matches: 7. Germline-derived CDR1 and CDR2 are SGHTA and FQGNSA. CDR3 bases: TGTGCCAGCAGCCGACAGGGGGCCCTAACGAACACTGAAGCTTTCTTT. Translation: CASSRQGALTNTEAFF.

There are a few counts of this clone. This specimen includes other DNA sequences encoding the same CDR3. This chain uses TRBV30 with TRBJ2-1; D uncertain. Per the germline V gene, CDR1 is GTSNPN and CDR2 is SVGIG (reference sequence). The ends were cut back, 1 base at V and 5 bases at J, with 0 bases in the middle. The CDR3 has 10 residues. The CDR3 spells CAWSDNEQFF. CDR3 in DNA: TGTGCCTGGAGTGACAATGAGCAGTTCTTC.

The rearrangement uses TRBV28 and TRBJ1-5, with D possibly matching TRBD1 (6 bases). This CDR3 region has 12 residues. V was shortened by 6 bases and J by 15 bases, with 18 bases between the two germline ends. The V gene's germline CDR1 is MDHEN and CDR2 SYDVKM. The CDR3 is CASRVPGQLGHF. CDR3 coding DNA: TGTGCCAGCAGAGTACCGGGACAATTGGGGCATTTT.

The sample holds a few counts of this clone. The gene calls are TRBV13 and TRBJ2-5; D might be TRBD1 (5 bases). CDR1 and CDR2 from the germline V gene are PRHDT and FYEKMQ (reference sequence). V lost 2 bases to trimming and J lost 3 bases, with 13 bases between them. CDR3 size: 15 residues. The CDR3 nucleotides are TGTGCCAGCAGCTTAAGGGGTGGGATAGAAGAGACCCAGTACTTC. It specifies CASSLRGGIEETQYF.

This chain uses TRBV15 with TRBJ1-6; 7 nucleotides line up with TRBD1. This CDR3 has 17 amino acids. Germline CDR1 and CDR2: LNHNV and YYDKDF (reference sequence). V shed 5 bases, J shed 11 bases, and the junction held 18 bases outside the gene matches. In DNA form, the CDR3 reads TGTGCCACCAGCTCAGACTTCACAGGGGCCGAAGATACACCCCTCCACTTT. This sequence encodes CATSSDFTGAEDTPLHF.

The chain couples TRBV5-6 to TRBJ2-3; D call uncertain. The CDR3 contains 13 residues. Trimming removed 2 bases from V and 1 base from J, with 5 bases in between. Germline CDR1 reads SGHDT; CDR2 reads YYEEEE. The CDR3 DNA follows: TGTGCCAGCAGCTTATCGGGCACAGATACGCAGTATTTT. Its protein product is CASSLSGTDTQYF.

V usage is TRBV9 and J usage is TRBJ2-1; no clear D gene. Trimming shortened V by 3 bases and J by 5 bases, and 12 bases separated the two germline ends. This CDR3 is 14 amino acids long. Germline assignment: CDR1 SGDLS and CDR2 YYNGEE. The CDR3 DNA reads TGTGCCAGCAGCGATCCACGTGGAGACAATGAGCAGTTCTTC. This sequence encodes CASSDPRGDNEQFF. The full variable domain, in which reference TRBV9 and TRBJ2-1 provide the parts outside the CDR3, is DSGVTQTPKHLITATGQRVTLRCSPRSGDLSVYWYQQSLDQGLQFLIQYYNGEERAKGNILERFSAQQFPDLHSELNLSSLELGDSALYFCASSDPRGDNEQFFGPGTRLTVL.

V usage is TRBV29-1 and J usage is TRBJ1-5; D unresolved. From germline, CDR1 is SQVTM and CDR2 ANQGSEA. The V gene lost 4 bases and the J gene lost 0 bases, with 7 bases spanning the gap. There are 13 residues in the CDR3. CDR3 in DNA: TGCAGCGTTGCGGCGGATAGCAATCAGCCCCAGCATTTT. Translated, it gives CSVAADSNQPQHF.